This T cell receptor (beta chain) was recovered during a study of T cells in Graves' hyperthyroidism and ophthalmopathy. V shed 4 bases, J shed 7 bases, and the junction held 5 bases outside the gene matches. From germline, CDR1 is KGHDR and CDR2 SFDVKD. The CDR3 length is 13 residues. For this clonotype: Its antigen remains unknown.

Regarding the study as a whole: Most thyroid clonotypes expanded above 0.001 were also detected in blood.

The investigators amplified TCR beta CDR3 regions from RNA transcripts. The HTBI primer set served for first-round RT-PCR of the TCR CDR3. MiXCR was run by TCRdb on the multiplex PCR reads, yielding one entry per CDR3 protein. This table has hundreds of thousands of distinct CDR3 sequences, around 40% appearing once. Material: blood. This TCR was recovered from a woman aged 40 to 50 with Graves' hyperthyroidism. This sequence joins TRBV24-1 and TRBJ1-2; 7 nucleotides agree with TRBD1. The CDR3 here is CATSDWTGLGYTF. CDR3 nucleotide sequence: TGTGCCACCAGTGACTGGACAGGTCTTGGCTACACCTTC.